This TCR beta chain was identified during a study of T cell responses to AZD1222 COVID-19 vaccine. Data came from immunoSEQ multiplex PCR; TCRdb stores just in-frame clones and leaves some out. Here the sample spans approximately 140,000 clones, roughly 90% being singletons. The CDR3 spans 16 residues. V dropped 1 base and J dropped 1 base, with 14 bases sitting between them. Germline V gives CDR1 SGHRS, CDR2 YFSETQ. The sample in question was peripheral blood, obtained 28 days after the second AZD1222 dose. The chain uses TRBV5-1 and TRBJ1-1; D unclear. The receptor comes from an adult who received the AZD1222 COVID-19 vaccine. CDR3 DNA: TGCGCCAGCAGCTTGTCAGTCTTGCAGGCGAACACTGAAGCTTTCTTT. This codes for CASSLSVLQANTEAFF.